This TCR beta chain was sequenced for a study of tumor-infiltrating lymphocytes in localized non-small cell lung cancer (dated by TCRdb to about 2021). General notes on the study: The cohort covered several histologies, both smokers and never-smokers, and patients whose samples were collected after neoadjuvant chemotherapy. From each patient came resected tumor tissue plus uninvolved lung tissue from that same patient, and the uninvolved lung tissue was described as non-adjacent to the tumor. Alongside flow cytometry, multiplex immunofluorescence, RNA-seq, exome sequencing and proteomics, TCR sequencing was applied to the same patients as one of several integrated assays. In total, the ICON cohort was made up of under 180 surgical patients who had localized non-small cell lung cancer and whose tumors were resected. A total of approximately 56 patients were included in the paired tumor versus uninvolved lung comparison of immunoSEQ T-cell fraction. What the research found in general, with its limitations: TCR-derived T-cell fraction did not differ between the flow cytometry-defined immunotypes IM1 (good prognosis) and IM2 (poor prognosis). Different pieces of the same tissue were used for different assays, so technical variation could not be separated from intratumor heterogeneity. Tumor T-cell fraction from TCR sequencing was not associated with recurrence-free survival (p = 0.61). In line with immunofluorescence CD3 counts, TCRbeta sequencing supported higher T cell infiltration in tumors compared with uninvolved lung tissue. Since assay coverage differed from patient to patient depending on how much tissue was available, TCR sequencing was done for only a subset of the cohort.

The T-cell fraction in tumor and uninvolved lung tissue was obtained from TCR sequencing using the immunoSEQ assay. The original pipeline was this. For survival analysis, patients were divided into high (upper tertile) and low (lower two tertiles) T-cell fraction groups, which were compared by log-rank test. Paired tumor versus uninvolved lung differences in T-cell fraction were tested with a signed-rank test. TCRdb mirrors the immuneACCESS table, restricted to in-frame sequences. Some clones are absent from its copies; in checked studies, under half trace to an unresolved V gene, and the reason for the others is unknown. That table furnishes V, J and clone size, whereas the DNA furnished D and trimming. The table for this sample lists some 15,000 clones; 65% to 85% of them were counted only once. 4.5% to 5.5% of the sample goes to the ten largest clones. The CDR3 runs 13 amino acids, cysteine and phenylalanine included. Only the CDR3 portion is preserved as DNA: 39 bases, with reading frame beginning at the first base.

ICON enrollment began in 2016, and the last patient was enrolled in 2018. In a subcohort of 70 to 95 patients, fresh tumor and matched uninvolved tissue were collected for in-depth immune analyses, with TCR sequencing among those analyses. DNA for TCR sequencing was isolated from bulk tissue, and no cell sorting was done. Concerning this clone: No cognate antigen has been identified for it. Per-nucleotide qualities are absent, and no much larger clonotype sits a single base away.

Here the chain combines TRBV7-5 and TRBJ2-7. TRBV7-5 represents a pseudogene. The sequence was collected from a human donor with non-small cell lung cancer. Sequencing was performed on lung tumor tissue. The DNA reads TGTGTCAGGTGGGGGTTGGCGGAGAACGAGCAGTACTTC. Its protein is CVRWGLAENEQYF.